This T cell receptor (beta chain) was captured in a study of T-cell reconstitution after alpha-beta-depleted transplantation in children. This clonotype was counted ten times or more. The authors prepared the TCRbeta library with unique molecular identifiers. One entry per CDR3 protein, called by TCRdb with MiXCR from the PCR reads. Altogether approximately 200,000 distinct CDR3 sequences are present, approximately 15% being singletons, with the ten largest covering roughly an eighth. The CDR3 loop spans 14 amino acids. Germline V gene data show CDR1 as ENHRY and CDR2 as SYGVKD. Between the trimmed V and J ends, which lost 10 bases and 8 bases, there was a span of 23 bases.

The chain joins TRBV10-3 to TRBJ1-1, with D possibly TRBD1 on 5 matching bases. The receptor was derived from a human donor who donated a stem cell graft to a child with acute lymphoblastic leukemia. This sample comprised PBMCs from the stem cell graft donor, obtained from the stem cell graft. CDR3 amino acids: CATRRGGIGSEAFF. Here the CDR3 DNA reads TGTGCCACGCGCCGTGGGGGAATAGGATCGGAAGCTTTCTTT.